The 5 T cell receptor beta chains below were found in one sample sequenced in a study of T cell repertoires in cytomegalovirus infection. MiXCR, run by TCRdb on the reads, gives a single entry per CDR3 protein. The sample lists 510,000 or so distinct CDR3 sequences, 26% occurring once. Sequencing input: PBMCs. The source of these receptors is a human donor in good health (CMV status not recorded). Some clones in this sample may be carry-over from other donors' samples.

This chain connects TRBV10-2 to TRBJ2-7; 10 bases are shared with TRBD1. The V gene's germline CDR1 is WSHSY and CDR2 SAAADI. This CDR3 contains 16 residues. V shed 0 bases and J 4 bases; nucleotides not matched to a gene: 6. The DNA of the CDR3 is TGCGCCAGCAGTGAGTCGTGGGGACAGGGGTTTTACGAGCAGTACTTC. It specifies CASSESWGQGFYEQYF.

This chain's CDR3 is CSVIERDQANYGYTF. The CDR3 DNA is TGCAGCGTTATAGAGAGGGATCAAGCTAACTATGGCTACACCTTC. The rearrangement joins TRBV29-1 to TRBJ1-2; the D is unclear. Germline V lookup: CDR1 SQVTM, CDR2 ANQGSEA. CDR3 length equals 15 residues. Trimming removed 5 bases at V and 0 bases at J, with 16 bases between.

Only a few counts were recorded for this clonotype. The V and J genes are TRBV10-3 and TRBJ1-2; D is uncertain. Germline CDR1 is ENHRY and CDR2 is SYGVKD. Trimming removed 0 bases at V and 5 bases at J, with 7 bases between. There are 13 residues in the CDR3. The CDR3 sequence is CAISESNGYGYTF. The CDR3 DNA is TGTGCCATCAGTGAGTCCAATGGATATGGCTACACCTTC.

The chain couples TRBV20-1 to TRBJ1-4, with D possibly TRBD1 on 5 matching bases. V shed 2 bases and J shed 8 bases, with 12 bases lying between them. The CDR3 is made up of 13 amino acids. Germline CDR1 reads DFQATT; CDR2 reads SNEGSKA (reference sequence). In nucleotides, the CDR3 is TGCAGTGCTAGACAGGGCGGGAAGGAAAAACTGTTTTTT. Its protein product is CSARQGGKEKLFF.

This clonotype appeared a few times. The CDR3 nucleotides are TGTGCCAGCAGTGAACAGGGGGCGGGCGGGGAGCTGTTTTTT. The encoded protein is CASSEQGAGGELFF. This chain connects TRBV2 to TRBJ2-2, with 8 bases that match TRBD1. Germline V CDR1 and CDR2: SNHLY, FYNNEI. V was pared by 2 bases and J by 7 bases, with 3 bases of the junction left unmatched. CDR3 length: 14 residues.